This note documents a single T cell receptor beta chain sequence. This clone was observed once. Its antigen is not yet known. Base qualities were left out, and no much larger clone turns up one base away. This record belongs to a study of blood T cell repertoires in COVID-19 (dated by TCRdb to the early 2020s). For the wider study: The collaborator samples originated in the United States, Italy and Spain and spanned the acute and convalescent phases of COVID-19. The dataset comprised deeply sampled blood TCRbeta repertoires from subjects exposed to, actively infected with, or recovered from COVID-19. The samples were drawn from two sources: the first 160 participants of the ongoing ImmuneRACE study, and some 1,300 subjects contributed by 6 global collaborators. Where HLA class I and class II types were available, the types were taken from metadata supplied by the sample provider, not from assay-based typing. The repertoires were released in a freely available public database intended as a resource for research on the immune response to SARS-CoV-2. A de-identified subject ID, COVID-19 status, age in years and sex were almost always included in the sample metadata. The prospective study material was composed of cDNA or gDNA derived from T cells, B-cell-depleted T cells, or PBMCs. Broader findings and caveats from the paper: The amount of clinical and demographic metadata varied by source and participant and was provided uncurated.

For this chain, trimming is 8 bases at the V end and 7 bases at the J end, and the number of junction bases without a gene match is 6. In the germline V gene (reference sequence), CDR1 corresponds to MNHNY and CDR2 to SVGAGI. There are 14 amino acids in the CDR3, from cysteine to phenylalanine inclusive. The DNA shown is the 42-base CDR3, in frame from base 1. In Seattle, one collaborating source enrolled patients while the infection was active and tracked those patients longitudinally over the course of disease. Each collaborating institution followed its own protocols to collect whole blood in K2EDTA tubes. For TCRbeta analysis, collaborator samples were shipped as frozen whole blood, as isolated PBMCs, or as DNA extracted from either sample type. The immunoSEQ Assay, a bias-controlled multiplex PCR, was used to amplify TCRbeta CDR3 regions from genomic DNA. Concerning the study's data processing: Nucleated cell counts per sample were estimated from amplification of reference gene primers within the assay. To quantify the absolute abundance of each unique TCRbeta CDR3 rearrangement, sequence reads were collapsed and filtered. For each sample, productive Simpson clonality was calculated by taking the square root of Simpson's diversity index across productive rearrangements. Imported from immuneACCESS, the table was reduced by TCRdb to in-frame sequences with V and J called. These copies leave out some clones; in studies compared against another copy, an unresolved V gene accounts for under half, and the cause of the remainder is not known. V and J calls and clone size follow that table, whereas D and trimming were derived from the DNA. A total of 160,000 or so clones appear in this sample, about four fifths of them only once. The ten largest clonotypes hold 7.5% to 8.5% of the sample.

The chain employs TRBV6-6 and TRBJ2-1, with 12 central nucleotides matching TRBD1. Sequencing was carried out using peripheral blood. This receptor was taken from a woman in her sixties or seventies with COVID-19, enrolled during active disease. The CDR3 corresponds to CASWDRGRLNEQFF. The nucleotides read TGTGCCAGCTGGGACAGGGGGCGGTTGAATGAGCAGTTCTTC.